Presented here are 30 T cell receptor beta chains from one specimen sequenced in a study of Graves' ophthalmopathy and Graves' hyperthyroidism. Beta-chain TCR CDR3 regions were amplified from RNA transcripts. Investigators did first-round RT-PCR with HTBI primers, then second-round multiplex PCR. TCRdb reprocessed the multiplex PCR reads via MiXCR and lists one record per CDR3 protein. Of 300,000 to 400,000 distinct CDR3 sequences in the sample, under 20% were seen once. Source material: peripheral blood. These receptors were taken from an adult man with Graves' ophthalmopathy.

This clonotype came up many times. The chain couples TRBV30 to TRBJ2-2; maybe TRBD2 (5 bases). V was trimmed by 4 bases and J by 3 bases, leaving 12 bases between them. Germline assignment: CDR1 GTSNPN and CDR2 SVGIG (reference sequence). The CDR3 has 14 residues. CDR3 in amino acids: CAWNKPRDTGELFF. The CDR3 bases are TGTGCCTGGAACAAACCGCGGGACACCGGGGAGCTGTTTTTT.

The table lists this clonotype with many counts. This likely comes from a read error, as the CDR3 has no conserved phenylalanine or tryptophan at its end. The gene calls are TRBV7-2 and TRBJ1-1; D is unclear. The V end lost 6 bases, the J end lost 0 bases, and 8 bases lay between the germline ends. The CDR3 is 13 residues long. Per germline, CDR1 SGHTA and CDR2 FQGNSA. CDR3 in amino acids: CASRTEVNTEAFS. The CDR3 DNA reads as TGTGCCAGCAGAACAGAAGTGAACACTGAAGCTTTCTCT.

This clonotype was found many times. CDR3 nucleotides: TGTGCCAGTAGTACGCGGACAGCACTACAGGAAGCTTTCTTT. Translating it yields CASSTRTALQEAFF. The chain combines TRBV19 with TRBJ1-1; weak D call: TRBD1 (6 bases). CDR3 length equals 14 residues. V lost 4 bases and J 8 bases, leaving 17 bases between the germline ends. Germline loops: CDR1 LNHDA, CDR2 SQIVND (reference sequence).

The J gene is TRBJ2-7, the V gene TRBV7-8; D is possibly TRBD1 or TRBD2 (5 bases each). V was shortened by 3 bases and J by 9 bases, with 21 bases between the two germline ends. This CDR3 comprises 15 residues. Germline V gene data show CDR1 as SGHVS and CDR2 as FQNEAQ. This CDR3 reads CASSFSGGPWPAQYF. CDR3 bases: TGTGCCAGCAGCTTTAGTGGGGGACCCTGGCCGGCGCAGTACTTC.

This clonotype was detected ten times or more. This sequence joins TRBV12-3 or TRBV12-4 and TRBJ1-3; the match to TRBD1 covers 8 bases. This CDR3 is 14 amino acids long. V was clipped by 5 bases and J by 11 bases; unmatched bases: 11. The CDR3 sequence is CASSRTGIETAIYF. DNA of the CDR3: TGTGCCAGCAGTAGGACAGGGATCGAGACTGCCATATATTTT.

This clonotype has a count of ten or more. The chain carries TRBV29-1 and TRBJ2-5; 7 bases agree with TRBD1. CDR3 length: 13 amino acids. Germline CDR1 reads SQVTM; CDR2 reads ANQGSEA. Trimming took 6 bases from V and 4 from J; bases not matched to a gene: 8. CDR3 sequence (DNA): TGCAGCGTAGGACAGGACGCGGGAGAGACCCAGTACTTC. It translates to CSVGQDAGETQYF. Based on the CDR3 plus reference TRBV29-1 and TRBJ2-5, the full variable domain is SAVISQKPSRDICQRGTSLTIQCQVDSQVTMMFWYRQQPGQSLTLIATANQGSEATYESGFVIDKFPISRPNLTFSTLTVSNMSPEDSSIYLCSVGQDAGETQYFGPGTRLLVL.

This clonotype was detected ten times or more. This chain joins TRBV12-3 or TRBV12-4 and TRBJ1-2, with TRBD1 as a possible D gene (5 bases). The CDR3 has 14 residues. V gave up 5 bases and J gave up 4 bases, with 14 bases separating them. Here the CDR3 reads CASSARVSGYGYTF. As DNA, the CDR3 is TGTGCCAGCAGTGCCAGGGTTTCTGGCTATGGCTACACCTTC.

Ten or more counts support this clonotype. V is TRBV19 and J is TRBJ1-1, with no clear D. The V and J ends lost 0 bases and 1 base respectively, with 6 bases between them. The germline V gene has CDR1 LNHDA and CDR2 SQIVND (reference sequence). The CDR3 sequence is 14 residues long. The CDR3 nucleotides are TGTGCCAGTAGTATAGAAGGAGAGAACACTGAAGCTTTCTTT. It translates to CASSIEGENTEAFF.

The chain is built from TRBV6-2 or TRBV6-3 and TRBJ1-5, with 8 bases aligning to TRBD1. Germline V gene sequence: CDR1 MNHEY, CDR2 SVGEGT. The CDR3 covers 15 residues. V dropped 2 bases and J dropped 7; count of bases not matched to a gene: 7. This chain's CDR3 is CASSYPTGTGQPQHF. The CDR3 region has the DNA TGTGCCAGCAGTTACCCAACCGGGACAGGACAGCCCCAGCATTTT.

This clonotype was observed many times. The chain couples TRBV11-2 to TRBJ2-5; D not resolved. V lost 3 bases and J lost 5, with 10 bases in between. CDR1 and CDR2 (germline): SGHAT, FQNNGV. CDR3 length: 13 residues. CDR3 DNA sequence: TGTGCCAGCAGCTTGCAGGTGACGGAGACCCAGTACTTC. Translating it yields CASSLQVTETQYF. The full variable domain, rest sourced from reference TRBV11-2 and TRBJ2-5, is EAGVAQSPRYKIIEKRQSVAFWCNPISGHATLYWYQQILGQGPKLLIQFQNNGVVDDSQLPKDRFSAERLKGVDSTLKIQPAKLEDSAVYLCASSLQVTETQYFGPGTRLLVL.

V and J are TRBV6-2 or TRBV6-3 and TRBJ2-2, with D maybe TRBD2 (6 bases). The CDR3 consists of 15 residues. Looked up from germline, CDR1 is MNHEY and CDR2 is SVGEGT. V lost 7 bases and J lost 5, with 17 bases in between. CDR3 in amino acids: CASTRIGGWTGELFF. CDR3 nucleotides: TGTGCCAGCACTCGGATAGGAGGGTGGACCGGGGAGCTGTTTTTT.

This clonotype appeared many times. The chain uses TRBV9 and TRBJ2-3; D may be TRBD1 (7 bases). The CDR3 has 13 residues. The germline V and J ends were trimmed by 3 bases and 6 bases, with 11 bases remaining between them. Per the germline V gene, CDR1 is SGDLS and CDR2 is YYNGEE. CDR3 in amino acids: CASSGRGQDTQYF. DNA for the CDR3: TGTGCCAGCAGCGGGAGGGGGCAGGATACGCAGTATTTT. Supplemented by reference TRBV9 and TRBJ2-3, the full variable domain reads DSGVTQTPKHLITATGQRVTLRCSPRSGDLSVYWYQQSLDQGLQFLIQYYNGEERAKGNILERFSAQQFPDLHSELNLSSLELGDSALYFCASSGRGQDTQYFGPGTRLTVL.

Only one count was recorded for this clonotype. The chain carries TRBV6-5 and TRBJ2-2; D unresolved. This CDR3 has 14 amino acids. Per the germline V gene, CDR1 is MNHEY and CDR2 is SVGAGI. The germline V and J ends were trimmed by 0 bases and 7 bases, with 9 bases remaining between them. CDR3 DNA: TGTGCCAGCAGTTACTCCGGGTTGGACGGGGAGCTGTTTTTT. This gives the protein CASSYSGLDGELFF.

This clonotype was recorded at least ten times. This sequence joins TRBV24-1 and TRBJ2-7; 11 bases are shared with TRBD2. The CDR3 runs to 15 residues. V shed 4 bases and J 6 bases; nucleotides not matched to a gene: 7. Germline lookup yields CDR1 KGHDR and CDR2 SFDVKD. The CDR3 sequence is CATSDPLAGGGEQYF. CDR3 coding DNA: TGTGCCACCAGTGACCCTCTAGCGGGAGGCGGCGAGCAGTACTTC.

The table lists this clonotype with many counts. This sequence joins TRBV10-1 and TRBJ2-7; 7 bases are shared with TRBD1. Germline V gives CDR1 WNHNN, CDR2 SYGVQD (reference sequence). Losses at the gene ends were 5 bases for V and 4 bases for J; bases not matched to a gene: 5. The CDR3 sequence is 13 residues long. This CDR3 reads CASSRDSRYEQYF. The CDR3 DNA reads TGCGCCAGCAGTCGGGACAGCAGATACGAGCAGTACTTC.

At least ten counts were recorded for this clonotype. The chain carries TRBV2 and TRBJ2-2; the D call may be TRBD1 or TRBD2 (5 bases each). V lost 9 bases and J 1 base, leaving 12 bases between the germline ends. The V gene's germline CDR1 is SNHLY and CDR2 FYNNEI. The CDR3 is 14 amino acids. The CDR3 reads CASSGLLNTGELFF. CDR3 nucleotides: TGTGCCAGTTCGGGGCTCCTGAACACCGGGGAGCTGTTTTTT. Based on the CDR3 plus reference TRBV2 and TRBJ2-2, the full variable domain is EPEVTQTPSHQVTQMGQEVILRCVPISNHLYFYWYRQILGQKVEFLVSFYNNEISEKSEIFDDQFSVERPDGSNFTLKIRSTKLEDSAMYFCASSGLLNTGELFFGEGSRLTVL.

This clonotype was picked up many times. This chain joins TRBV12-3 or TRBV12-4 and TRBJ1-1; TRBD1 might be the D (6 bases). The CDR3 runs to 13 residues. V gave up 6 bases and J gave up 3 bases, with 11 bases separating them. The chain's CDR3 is CASRGRGDTEAFF. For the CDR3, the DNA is TGTGCCAGCAGGGGCAGGGGTGACACTGAAGCTTTCTTT.

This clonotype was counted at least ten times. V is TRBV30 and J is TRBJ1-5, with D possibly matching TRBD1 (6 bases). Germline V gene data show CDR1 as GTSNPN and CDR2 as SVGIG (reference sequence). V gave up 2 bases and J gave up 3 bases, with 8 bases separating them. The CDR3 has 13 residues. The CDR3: CAWSHRDNQPQHF. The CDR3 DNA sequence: TGTGCCTGGAGTCACAGGGACAATCAGCCCCAGCATTTT.

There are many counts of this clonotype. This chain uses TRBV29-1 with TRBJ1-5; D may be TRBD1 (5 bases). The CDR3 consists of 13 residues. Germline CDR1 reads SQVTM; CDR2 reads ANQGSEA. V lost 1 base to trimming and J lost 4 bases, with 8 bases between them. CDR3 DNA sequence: TGCAGCGTTGAAGGTGGGGCAAATCAGCCCCAGCATTTT. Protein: CSVEGGANQPQHF. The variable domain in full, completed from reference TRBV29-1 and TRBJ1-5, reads SAVISQKPSRDICQRGTSLTIQCQVDSQVTMMFWYRQQPGQSLTLIATANQGSEATYESGFVIDKFPISRPNLTFSTLTVSNMSPEDSSIYLCSVEGGANQPQHFGDGTRLSIL.

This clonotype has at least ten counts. Here the CDR3 reads CASSLRANYGYTF. For the CDR3, the DNA is TGTGCCAGCAGTTTAAGAGCTAACTATGGCTACACCTTC. The rearrangement links TRBV28 to TRBJ1-2; D is unresolved. The CDR3 extends over 13 amino acids. Trimming took off 2 bases at V and 0 bases at J, with 4 bases between the two ends. CDR1 is MDHEN, CDR2 SYDVKM, per germline.

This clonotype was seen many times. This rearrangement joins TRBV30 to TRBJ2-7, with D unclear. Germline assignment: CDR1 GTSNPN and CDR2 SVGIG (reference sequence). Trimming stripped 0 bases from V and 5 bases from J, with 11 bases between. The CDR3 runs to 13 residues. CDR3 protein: CAWSVPPVHEQYF. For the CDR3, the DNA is TGTGCCTGGAGTGTACCCCCGGTCCACGAGCAGTACTTC. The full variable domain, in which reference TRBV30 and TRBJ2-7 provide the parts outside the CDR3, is SQTIHQWPATLVQPVGSPLSLECTVEGTSNPNLYWYRQAAGRGLQLLFYSVGIGQISSEVPQNLSASRPQDRQFILSSKKLLLSDSGFYLCAWSVPPVHEQYFGPGTRLTVT.

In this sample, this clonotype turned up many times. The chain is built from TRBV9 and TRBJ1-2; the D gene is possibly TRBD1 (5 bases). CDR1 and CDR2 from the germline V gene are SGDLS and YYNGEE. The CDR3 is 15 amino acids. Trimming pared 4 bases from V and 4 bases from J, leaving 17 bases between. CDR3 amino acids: CASSPQWDGGYGYTF. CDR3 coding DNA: TGTGCCAGCAGCCCTCAATGGGACGGTGGCTATGGCTACACCTTC.

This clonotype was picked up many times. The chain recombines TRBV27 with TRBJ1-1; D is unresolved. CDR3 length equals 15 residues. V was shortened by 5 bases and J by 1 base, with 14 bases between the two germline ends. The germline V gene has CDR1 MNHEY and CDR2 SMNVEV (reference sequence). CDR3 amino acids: CASSKPGRSNTEAFF. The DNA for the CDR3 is TGTGCCAGCAGTAAGCCCGGGCGGTCGAACACTGAAGCTTTCTTT.

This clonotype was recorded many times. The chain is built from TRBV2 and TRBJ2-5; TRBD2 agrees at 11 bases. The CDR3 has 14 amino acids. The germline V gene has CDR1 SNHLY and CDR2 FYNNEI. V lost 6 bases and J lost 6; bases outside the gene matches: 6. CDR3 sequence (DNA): TGTGCCAGCAGCCTGCTAGCGGGGGGCAAGACCCAGTACTTC. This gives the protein CASSLLAGGKTQYF.

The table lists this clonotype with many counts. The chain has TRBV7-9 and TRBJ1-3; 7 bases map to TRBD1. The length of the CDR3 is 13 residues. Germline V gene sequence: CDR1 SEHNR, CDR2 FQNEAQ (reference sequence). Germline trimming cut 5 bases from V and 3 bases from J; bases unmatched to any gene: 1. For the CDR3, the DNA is TGTGCCAGCAGCAGGGGGCTTGGAAACACCATATATTTT. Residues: CASSRGLGNTIYF. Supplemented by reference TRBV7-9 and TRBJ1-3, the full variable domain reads DTGVSQNPRHKITKRGQNVTFRCDPISEHNRLYWYRQTLGQGPEFLTYFQNEAQLEKSRLLSDRFSAERPKGSFSTLEIQRTEQGDSAMYLCASSRGLGNTIYFGEGSWLTVV.

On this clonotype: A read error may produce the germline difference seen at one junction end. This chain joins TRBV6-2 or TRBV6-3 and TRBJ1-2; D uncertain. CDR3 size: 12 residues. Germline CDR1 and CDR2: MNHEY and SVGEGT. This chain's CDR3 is CASTWGDDGYIF. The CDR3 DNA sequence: TGTGCCAGCACTTGGGGTGACGATGGCTACATCTTC.

Here the CDR3 DNA reads TGTGCCAGCAGTTTAACGGGTTTCGACTACGAGCAGTACTTC. Translating it yields CASSLTGFDYEQYF. V usage is TRBV27 and J usage is TRBJ2-7; D gene ambiguous. This CDR3 is 14 amino acids long. V was trimmed by 2 bases and J by 3 bases, leaving 11 bases between them. Germline V gives CDR1 MNHEY, CDR2 SMNVEV (reference sequence).

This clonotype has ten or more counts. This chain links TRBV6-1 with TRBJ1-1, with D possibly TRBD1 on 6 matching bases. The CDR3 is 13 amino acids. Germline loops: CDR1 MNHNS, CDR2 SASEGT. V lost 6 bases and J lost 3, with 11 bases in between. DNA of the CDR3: TGTGCCAGCAGAGGGACAAGGGACACTGAAGCTTTCTTT. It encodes CASRGTRDTEAFF.

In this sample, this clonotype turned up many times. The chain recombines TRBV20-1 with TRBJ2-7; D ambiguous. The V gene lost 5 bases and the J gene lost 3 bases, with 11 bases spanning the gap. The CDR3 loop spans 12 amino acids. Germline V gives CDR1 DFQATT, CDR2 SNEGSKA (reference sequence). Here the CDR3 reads CSASQVDYEQYF. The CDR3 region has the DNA TGCAGTGCTTCTCAGGTGGACTACGAGCAGTACTTC.

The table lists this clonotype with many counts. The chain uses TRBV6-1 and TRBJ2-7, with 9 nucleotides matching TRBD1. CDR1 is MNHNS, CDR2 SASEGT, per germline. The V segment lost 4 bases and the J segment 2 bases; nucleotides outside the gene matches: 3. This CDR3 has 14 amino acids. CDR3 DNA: TGTGCCAGCAGTGGACGGACAGGGGCCTACGAGCAGTACTTC. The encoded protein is CASSGRTGAYEQYF.